The rows below give T cell receptor beta chains drawn from one sample of a study of neurological immune-mediated disorders. TCRdb independently ran MiXCR on the 5' RACE reads; one entry per CDR3 protein. The sample records 84,000 or so distinct CDR3 sequences, less than 15% being singletons. The specimen sequenced was PBMCs. These receptor sequences come from a female donor with HTLV-1-associated myelopathy (HAM/TSP). Each CDR3 is given with its conserved first and last residue. The D gene is left open where the match is weak. Clone size is stated in some rows and not others, as once, few, many or a class when expanded.

abundance: many; d_gene: -; v_gene: TRBV7-2; j_gene: TRBJ2-3; CDR3nt: TGTGCCAGCAGCTTGGGGGCCCTGGATACGCAGTATTTT; CDR3aa: CASSLGALDTQYF
abundance: many; d_gene: TRBD2; v_gene: TRBV6-5; j_gene: TRBJ2-1; CDR3nt: TGTGCCAGCAGTCCGGGACTAGCCTACAATGAGCAGTTCTTC; CDR3aa: CASSPGLAYNEQFF
abundance: many; d_gene: -; v_gene: TRBV20-1; j_gene: TRBJ2-3; CDR3nt: TGCAGTGCTCTCCAAACAGATACGCAGTATTTT; CDR3aa: CSALQTDTQYF
abundance: many; d_gene: -; v_gene: TRBV4-1; j_gene: TRBJ2-3; CDR3nt: TGCGCCAGCAGCCGTGCACGACGTAGCACAGATACGCAGTATTTT; CDR3aa: CASSRARRSTDTQYF
abundance: many; d_gene: -; v_gene: TRBV12-3/TRBV12-4; j_gene: TRBJ2-3; CDR3nt: TGTGCCAGCAGTTTAAGGGGAGATACGCAGTATTTT; CDR3aa: CASSLRGDTQYF
abundance: -; d_gene: TRBD2; v_gene: TRBV9; j_gene: TRBJ2-3; CDR3nt: TGTGCCAGCAGCGCCCGGACCGAGACTAGCGGGGGAGGCCGCACAGATACGCAGTATTTT; CDR3aa: CASSARTETSGGGRTDTQYF
abundance: few; d_gene: TRBD2; v_gene: TRBV7-2; j_gene: TRBJ2-3; CDR3nt: TGTGCCAGCAGCTTAGCGAGTAATAGCGGGGTAAATACGCAGTATTTT; CDR3aa: CASSLASNSGVNTQYF
abundance: -; d_gene: -; v_gene: TRBV21-1; j_gene: TRBJ2-2; CDR3nt: TGTGCCAACAGCCTCACGAAACAGAAATCCACCGGGGAGCTGTTTTTT; CDR3aa: CANSLTKQKSTGELFF
abundance: once; d_gene: -; v_gene: TRBV11-3; j_gene: TRBJ1-1; CDR3nt: TGTGCCAGCAGCTTAGCAGGGACCCCTGAAGCTTTCTTT; CDR3aa: CASSLAGTPEAFF
abundance: many; d_gene: -; v_gene: TRBV5-1; j_gene: TRBJ2-3; CDR3nt: TGCGCCAGCAGCTTGGAAGGCCTTCGGGCAGATACGCAGTATTTT; CDR3aa: CASSLEGLRADTQYF
abundance: many; d_gene: -; v_gene: TRBV18; j_gene: TRBJ1-1; CDR3nt: TGTGCCAGCTCACCCGAGTGGGAAGGCACTGAAGCTTTCTTT; CDR3aa: CASSPEWEGTEAFF
abundance: many; d_gene: -; v_gene: TRBV4-2; j_gene: TRBJ2-1; CDR3nt: TGTGCCAGCAGCCAAGACGGGATCTACAATGAGCAGTTCTTC; CDR3aa: CASSQDGIYNEQFF
abundance: many; d_gene: TRBD1; v_gene: TRBV29-1; j_gene: TRBJ2-5; CDR3nt: TGCAGCGTTGAAAGGGGGACAGCCCAAGAGACCCAGTACTTC; CDR3aa: CSVERGTAQETQYF
abundance: many; d_gene: -; v_gene: TRBV5-1; j_gene: TRBJ2-2; CDR3nt: TGCGCCAGCAGCCCCGTGTCGGGGGCAGGGAACGCCGGGGAGCTGTTTTTT; CDR3aa: CASSPVSGAGNAGELFF
abundance: many; d_gene: TRBD1; v_gene: TRBV5-1; j_gene: TRBJ1-6; CDR3nt: TGCGCCAGCAGCTCAGGACAGGGAAATTCACCCCTCCACTTT; CDR3aa: CASSSGQGNSPLHF
abundance: many; d_gene: -; v_gene: TRBV18; j_gene: TRBJ2-2; CDR3nt: TGTGCCAGCTCACCAAGAGCAGACCTACACGCCGGGGAGCTGTTTTTT; CDR3aa: CASSPRADLHAGELFF
abundance: many; d_gene: TRBD2; v_gene: TRBV2; j_gene: TRBJ2-3; CDR3nt: TGTGCCAGCCTAGCGGGTGGGCCCCCCACAGATACGCAGTATTTT; CDR3aa: CASLAGGPPTDTQYF
abundance: many; d_gene: -; v_gene: TRBV5-1; j_gene: TRBJ2-5; CDR3nt: TGCGCCAGCAGCGACGGACAGCTAGAGACCCAGTACTTC; CDR3aa: CASSDGQLETQYF
abundance: -; d_gene: TRBD1; v_gene: TRBV2; j_gene: TRBJ1-2; CDR3nt: TGTGCCAGCAACCCCTGGGGGACAGGGGACCTCATTAACTATGGCTACACCTTC; CDR3aa: CASNPWGTGDLINYGYTF
abundance: -; d_gene: TRBD1; v_gene: TRBV4-1; j_gene: TRBJ1-5; CDR3nt: TGCGCCAGCAGCCAGGAAGGACAGGGAGGTAGCAATCAGCCCCAGCATTTT; CDR3aa: CASSQEGQGGSNQPQHF
abundance: -; d_gene: -; v_gene: TRBV5-1; j_gene: TRBJ2-7; CDR3nt: TGCGCCAGCAGCTTGAACGGAATGACGACCTACGAGCAGTACTTC; CDR3aa: CASSLNGMTTYEQYF
abundance: many; d_gene: TRBD1; v_gene: TRBV5-1; j_gene: TRBJ2-7; CDR3nt: TGCGCCAGCAGCTCGGTCGGACAGGGCTCCTACGAGCAGTACTTC; CDR3aa: CASSSVGQGSYEQYF
abundance: many; d_gene: TRBD1; v_gene: TRBV7-9; j_gene: TRBJ2-2; CDR3nt: TGTGCCAGCAGCGCGGACAGGGTTAGCACCGGGGAGCTGTTTTTT; CDR3aa: CASSADRVSTGELFF
abundance: many; d_gene: -; v_gene: TRBV11-2; j_gene: TRBJ2-6; CDR3nt: TGTGCCAGCAGCTATATATTCTCTGGGGCCAACGTCCTGACTTTC; CDR3aa: CASSYIFSGANVLTF
abundance: many; d_gene: -; v_gene: TRBV11-2; j_gene: TRBJ2-5; CDR3nt: TGTGCCAGCAGCTTAGCTCCCGGGATTGGGACCCAGTACTTC; CDR3aa: CASSLAPGIGTQYF
abundance: many; d_gene: -; v_gene: TRBV28; j_gene: TRBJ2-2; CDR3nt: TGTGCCAGCAGTTCGGGCGGGGATGGTTCCGGGGAGCTGTTTTTT; CDR3aa: CASSSGGDGSGELFF
abundance: many; d_gene: TRBD2; v_gene: TRBV11-2; j_gene: TRBJ2-2; CDR3nt: TGTGCCAGCAGTCTTCTAGCGGGGGGGCTCACCGGGGAGCTGTTTTTT; CDR3aa: CASSLLAGGLTGELFF
abundance: -; d_gene: TRBD2; v_gene: TRBV5-1; j_gene: TRBJ2-2; CDR3nt: TGCGCCAGCAGCTTGGCCACTAGCGGGGACACCGGGGAGCTGTTTTTT; CDR3aa: CASSLATSGDTGELFF
abundance: many; d_gene: -; v_gene: TRBV15; j_gene: TRBJ2-2; CDR3nt: TGTGCCACCAGCAGTTATTATAACGGGGAGCTGTTTTTT; CDR3aa: CATSSYYNGELFF
abundance: many; d_gene: -; v_gene: TRBV28; j_gene: TRBJ1-1; CDR3nt: TGTGCCAGCAGTTTTGTGGCATGGGGGGCTTTCTTT; CDR3aa: CASSFVAWGAFF
abundance: many; d_gene: TRBD1; v_gene: TRBV6-5; j_gene: TRBJ2-7; CDR3nt: TGTGCCAGCAGTGCCACCGGGACAGGCTCCTACGAGCAGTACTTC; CDR3aa: CASSATGTGSYEQYF
abundance: many; d_gene: -; v_gene: TRBV29-1; j_gene: TRBJ2-7; CDR3nt: TGCAGCGTTGATAGAGTTGGCACCTACGAGCAGTACTTC; CDR3aa: CSVDRVGTYEQYF
abundance: many; d_gene: TRBD2; v_gene: TRBV9; j_gene: TRBJ2-3; CDR3nt: TGTGCCAGCAGCGTAGACCCCAGCGGGGGGCTCGGGGGTACGCAGTATTTT; CDR3aa: CASSVDPSGGLGGTQYF
abundance: many; d_gene: TRBD1; v_gene: TRBV5-5; j_gene: TRBJ2-1; CDR3nt: TGTGCCAGCAGCTTTGGGACAGGGGCCCCCTCCTACAATGAGCAGTTCTTC; CDR3aa: CASSFGTGAPSYNEQFF
abundance: many; d_gene: -; v_gene: TRBV5-6; j_gene: TRBJ1-2; CDR3nt: TGTGCCAGCAGCCACGTCGATTGGCAGGCAATCCGGTATGGCTACACCTTC; CDR3aa: CASSHVDWQAIRYGYTF
abundance: many; d_gene: TRBD1; v_gene: TRBV20-1; j_gene: TRBJ1-1; CDR3nt: TGCAGTGCCACGGACAGGGACGAAGCTTTCTTT; CDR3aa: CSATDRDEAFF
abundance: many; d_gene: -; v_gene: TRBV9; j_gene: TRBJ2-1; CDR3nt: TGTGCCAGCAGCGAGGGGGGTAGCTCCTACAATGAGCAGTTCTTC; CDR3aa: CASSEGGSSYNEQFF
abundance: many; d_gene: -; v_gene: TRBV12-3/TRBV12-4; j_gene: TRBJ2-7; CDR3nt: TGTGCCAGCAGTCCGGTGGCAGGGGCCTATTACGAGCAGTACTTC; CDR3aa: CASSPVAGAYYEQYF
abundance: many; d_gene: TRBD1; v_gene: TRBV12-3/TRBV12-4; j_gene: TRBJ2-1; CDR3nt: TGTGCCAGCAAGGGGGCGGCGCAGTTCTTC; CDR3aa: CASKGAAQFF
abundance: -; d_gene: -; v_gene: TRBV7-9; j_gene: TRBJ2-1; CDR3nt: TGTGCCAGTAGCTTCTTTCCTCGTGTGTCTAGTTCCTACAATGAGCAGTTCTTC; CDR3aa: CASSFFPRVSSSYNEQFF
abundance: -; d_gene: TRBD2; v_gene: TRBV28; j_gene: TRBJ2-5; CDR3nt: TGTGCCAGCAGTTATCTAGCGGGGGGCCACCAAGAGACCCAGTACTTC; CDR3aa: CASSYLAGGHQETQYF
abundance: many; d_gene: -; v_gene: TRBV6-5; j_gene: TRBJ2-1; CDR3nt: TGTGCCAGCAATCCCCCGGGGAGTGATGGGTACAATGAGCAGTTCTTC; CDR3aa: CASNPPGSDGYNEQFF
abundance: many; d_gene: TRBD1; v_gene: TRBV28; j_gene: TRBJ1-1; CDR3nt: TGTGCCAGCAGTACCCAGGGGGCTGGCACTGAAGCTTTCTTT; CDR3aa: CASSTQGAGTEAFF
abundance: many; d_gene: -; v_gene: TRBV20-1; j_gene: TRBJ2-3; CDR3nt: TGCAGTGCTAGAGGGGTGGGGACGGGTAGCACAGATACGCAGTATTTT; CDR3aa: CSARGVGTGSTDTQYF
abundance: few; d_gene: -; v_gene: TRBV10-2; j_gene: TRBJ2-1; CDR3nt: TGCGCCAGCAGTGAGTCGACTCGGGCAGAGCCACGGTTCTTC; CDR3aa: CASSESTRAEPRFF
abundance: many; d_gene: -; v_gene: TRBV9; j_gene: TRBJ1-4; CDR3nt: TGTGCCAGCAGCCCCGCAAGAGGACCCGAAAAACTTTTTTTT; CDR3aa: CASSPARGPEKLFF
abundance: -; d_gene: -; v_gene: TRBV18; j_gene: TRBJ2-2; CDR3nt: TGTGCCAGCTCACCTCAGGTCAACACCGGGGAGCTGTTTTTT; CDR3aa: CASSPQVNTGELFF
abundance: -; d_gene: TRBD1; v_gene: TRBV20-1; j_gene: TRBJ2-3; CDR3nt: TGCAGTGCTAGAGGGAAAGGGACAGGGAGGAGCACAGATACGCAGTATTTT; CDR3aa: CSARGKGTGRSTDTQYF
abundance: many; d_gene: -; v_gene: TRBV7-3; j_gene: TRBJ2-1; CDR3nt: TGTGCCAGCAGCTTAAACTTCTACAATGAGCAGTTCTTC; CDR3aa: CASSLNFYNEQFF
abundance: many; d_gene: -; v_gene: TRBV5-6; j_gene: TRBJ2-1; CDR3nt: TGTGCCAGCAGCTTGAGGTACAATGAGCAGTTCTTC; CDR3aa: CASSLRYNEQFF
abundance: many; d_gene: TRBD1; v_gene: TRBV29-1; j_gene: TRBJ2-2; CDR3nt: TGCAGCGTTGAGGGACAGGGCGTGAACACCGGGGAGCTGTTTTTT; CDR3aa: CSVEGQGVNTGELFF
abundance: many; d_gene: TRBD2; v_gene: TRBV12-3/TRBV12-4; j_gene: TRBJ2-1; CDR3nt: TGTGCCAGCACGCTAGCGGGGGGGCGAAATGAGCAGTTCTTC; CDR3aa: CASTLAGGRNEQFF
abundance: many; d_gene: -; v_gene: TRBV29-1; j_gene: TRBJ2-2; CDR3nt: TGCAGCGTTCGCAGGGGCGGGGAGCTGTTTTTT; CDR3aa: CSVRRGGELFF
abundance: -; d_gene: -; v_gene: TRBV20-1; j_gene: TRBJ1-1; CDR3nt: TGCAGTGATTTGAGGGGCGAGGGTGACACTGAAGCTTTCTTT; CDR3aa: CSDLRGEGDTEAFF
abundance: many; d_gene: -; v_gene: TRBV3-1; j_gene: TRBJ2-5; CDR3nt: TGTGCCAGCAGTCGCCCGGGAGCTTGGACCCAGTACTTC; CDR3aa: CASSRPGAWTQYF
abundance: many; d_gene: -; v_gene: TRBV6-5; j_gene: TRBJ1-6; CDR3nt: TGTGCCAGCAGTGACGGGGGGAGGGGTTCACCCCTCCACTTT; CDR3aa: CASSDGGRGSPLHF